These 23 T cell receptor beta chains were sequenced from one sample in a study of cytomegalovirus exposure and HLA in healthy donors. Primers: 60 Vbeta forward and 13 Jbeta reverse. Sequenced by immunoSEQ multiplex PCR; TCRdb stores in-frame clones only, minus some. The data hold roughly 80,000 clones, with roughly 80% observed a single time. The sequenced sample was PBMCs. The origin of the receptors is a woman aged 50 to 65 in good health and CMV-seronegative.

The chain joins TRBV28 to TRBJ2-7; no clear D gene. Trimming pared 7 bases from V and 4 bases from J, leaving 14 bases between. In germline, CDR1 is MDHEN, CDR2 SYDVKM. The CDR3 has 13 residues. CDR3 amino acids: CASTLTKPYEQYF. CDR3 DNA sequence: TGTGCCAGCACCCTGACAAAGCCTTACGAGCAGTACTTC.

The rearrangement links TRBV10-3 to TRBJ1-1; 7 bases match TRBD1. V shed 8 bases and J 1 base; nucleotides not matched to a gene: 7. The CDR3 extends over 14 amino acids. CDR1 and CDR2 from the germline V gene are ENHRY and SYGVKD. In DNA form, the CDR3 reads TGTGCCATCGGCACCGGGACAGAGAACACTGAAGCTTTCTTT. This sequence encodes CAIGTGTENTEAFF.

In this sample, this clone turned up once. This chain connects TRBV5-8 to TRBJ2-2; 10 bases match TRBD2. The CDR3 sequence is 17 residues long. Trimming at V came to 2 bases and at J to 7 bases, leaving 11 bases not matched to a gene. Germline V gene sequence: CDR1 SGHTS, CDR2 YDEGEE. The DNA of the CDR3 is TGTGCCAGCAGCTTTAGAAAACTAGCGGGAATAGACGGGGAGCTGTTTTTT. It encodes CASSFRKLAGIDGELFF.

The J gene is TRBJ2-2, the V gene TRBV5-1; TRBD2 matches 15 bases. CDR1 and CDR2 (germline): SGHRS, YFSETQ. There are 20 residues in the CDR3. The V gene end was trimmed by 7 bases and the J gene end by 5 bases; junction bases not matched to a gene: 18. CDR3 bases: TGCGCCAGCCACACCCGGGGACCGGGACTAGCGGGAGGTGGAACCGGGGAGCTGTTTTTT. Protein sequence: CASHTRGPGLAGGGTGELFF.

The V call is TRBV6-5, the J call TRBJ1-2, with D possibly TRBD1 on 6 matching bases. Trimming took off 6 bases at V and 6 bases at J, with 14 bases between the two ends. The CDR3 is 13 residues long. The germline V gene encodes CDR1 MNHEY and CDR2 SVGAGI. CDR3 loop: CASSSRGIDGYTF. The CDR3 bases are TGTGCCAGCAGCAGCAGGGGAATCGATGGCTACACCTTC.

The CDR3 here is CASSLEVGLQETQYF. The CDR3 bases are TGCGCCAGCAGCTTGGAAGTGGGCTTACAAGAGACCCAGTACTTC. This sequence joins TRBV5-1 and TRBJ2-5; the D is unclear. The V end was cut by 0 bases, the J end by 2 bases, with 11 bases between. The CDR3 is 15 residues long. Germline V gene data show CDR1 as SGHRS and CDR2 as YFSETQ.

The V gene is TRBV2, the J gene TRBJ2-7, with D uncertain. CDR3 length: 12 amino acids. Germline V gene data show CDR1 as SNHLY and CDR2 as FYNNEI. V lost 6 bases and J 3 bases, leaving 9 bases between the germline ends. Here the CDR3 reads CASRTSSYEQYV. CDR3 nucleotides: TGTGCCAGCAGGACCTCTAGCTACGAGCAGTACGTC.

The CDR3 is CASRGQGGSSTDTQYF. The CDR3 DNA follows: TGTGCCAGCAGGGGACAGGGGGGCTCTAGCACAGATACGCAGTATTTT. The chain combines TRBV2 with TRBJ2-3; the match to TRBD1 covers 11 bases. There are 16 residues in the CDR3. Germline assignment: CDR1 SNHLY and CDR2 FYNNEI. J gave up 0 bases and V 6 bases, and 5 bases lay outside the gene matches.

The chain employs TRBV5-4 and TRBJ1-1; 8 nucleotides line up with TRBD1. V was clipped by 3 bases and J by 0 bases; unmatched bases: 4. The CDR3 has 15 amino acids. Germline V gene data show CDR1 as SGHNT and CDR2 as YYREEE (reference sequence). The CDR3 spells CASSSRTGMNTEAFF. For the CDR3, the DNA is TGTGCCAGCAGCTCTAGGACAGGGATGAACACTGAAGCTTTCTTT.

The chain has TRBV5-6 and TRBJ1-2; possibly TRBD1 for D (6 bases). V was pared by 5 bases and J by 4 bases, with 18 bases between. The CDR3 covers 15 residues. Germline CDR1 and CDR2: SGHDT and YYEEEE. In nucleotides, the CDR3 is TGTGCCAGCAGTTCCCGGGGGGCAGGAATCTATGGCTACACCTTC. It specifies CASSSRGAGIYGYTF. The whole variable domain, remainder taken from reference TRBV5-6 and TRBJ1-2, is DAGVTQSPTHLIKTRGQQVTLRCSPKSGHDTVSWYQQALGQGPQFIFQYYEEEERQRGNFPDRFSGHQFPNYSSELNVNALLLGDSALYLCASSSRGAGIYGYTFGSGTRLTVV.

The V gene is TRBV2, the J gene TRBJ2-3, with TRBD2 matching 7 bases. Germline values: CDR1 SNHLY, CDR2 FYNNEI. Unmatched junction bases numbered 1, after V lost 3 bases and J lost 4 bases. The CDR3 runs 13 residues. The CDR3 loop is CASSDGGADTQYF. CDR3 in DNA: TGTGCCAGCAGTGATGGGGGGGCAGATACGCAGTATTTT.

The J gene is TRBJ1-5, the V gene TRBV2; the match to TRBD1 covers 10 bases. V was pared by 6 bases and J by 9 bases, with 11 bases of the junction left unmatched. Germline V gene sequence: CDR1 SNHLY, CDR2 FYNNEI. The CDR3 has 15 residues. CDR3 bases: TGTGCCAGCAGGGGGGAGGGACAGGGGATCGGGCCCCAGCATTTT. This gives the protein CASRGEGQGIGPQHF.

The chain recombines TRBV7-8 with TRBJ2-1; 9 bases line up with TRBD2. This CDR3 is built from 15 residues. With 3 bases clipped from V and 7 bases from J, the junction kept 7 bases outside the gene matches. The germline gives CDR1 SGHVS, CDR2 FQNEAQ. The CDR3 loop is CASSLGVSGRNEQFF. DNA for the CDR3: TGTGCCAGCAGCTTGGGCGTGAGCGGGAGGAATGAGCAGTTCTTC.

J is TRBJ2-2 and V is TRBV5-1; 7 nucleotides align to TRBD1. Germline loops: CDR1 SGHRS, CDR2 YFSETQ. CDR3 length: 15 amino acids. Trimming at V came to 0 bases and at J to 8 bases, leaving 7 bases not matched to a gene. The CDR3: CASSLDDKGAGELFF. CDR3 DNA: TGCGCCAGCAGCTTGGATGACAAGGGGGCAGGGGAGCTGTTTTTT.

The chain employs TRBV14 and TRBJ1-1; D possibly corresponds to TRBD1 (5 bases). The V end lost 0 bases, the J end lost 5 bases, and 13 bases lay between the germline ends. The germline gives CDR1 SGHDN, CDR2 FVKESK. This CDR3 is built from 15 residues. This CDR3 is CASSQEIGGGTEAFF. The CDR3 region has the DNA TGTGCCAGCAGCCAAGAGATTGGGGGAGGGACTGAAGCTTTCTTT.

The chain carries TRBV19 and TRBJ1-4; 7 bases agree with TRBD1. CDR1 and CDR2 (germline): LNHDA, SQIVND (reference sequence). The V gene end was trimmed by 7 bases and the J gene end by 7 bases; junction bases not matched to a gene: 12. The CDR3 runs 15 residues. CDR3 DNA: TGTGCCAGTACCCCTGGGGACAGCTCAAGTGAAAAACTGTTTTTT. This codes for CASTPGDSSSEKLFF.

The V gene is TRBV4-1, the J gene TRBJ2-1; TRBD1 is a possible D gene (5 bases). Germline CDR1 reads MGHRA; CDR2 reads YSYEKL. This CDR3 is 17 amino acids long. Trimming shortened V by 3 bases and J by 3 bases, and 18 bases separated the two germline ends. CDR3 amino acids: CASSHPYQGLHYNEQFF. Written as DNA, the CDR3 is TGCGCCAGCAGCCACCCCTATCAGGGATTGCACTACAATGAGCAGTTCTTC.

The chain couples TRBV11-2 to TRBJ1-2; a possible D gene is TRBD1 (6 bases). The germline CDR1 and CDR2 sequences are SGHAT and FQNNGV. The length of the CDR3 is 13 residues. Trimming removed 1 base from V and 6 bases from J, with 9 bases in between. CDR3 DNA sequence: TGTGCCAGCAGCTTAGTGAGGACAGATGGCTACACCTTC. This sequence encodes CASSLVRTDGYTF.

The V call is TRBV7-2, the J call TRBJ2-7; 7 nucleotides agree with TRBD2. The V segment lost 4 bases and the J segment 6 bases; nucleotides outside the gene matches: 6. CDR1 is SGHTA, CDR2 FQGNSA, per germline. The CDR3 consists of 13 residues. CDR3 sequence reads: CASSSELALEQYF. The CDR3 DNA reads TGTGCCAGCAGCTCCGAACTAGCGCTCGAGCAGTACTTC.

On this clone: The sample contains more than one DNA sequence encoding this CDR3. This chain links TRBV7-9 with TRBJ2-5; D is unclear. Germline lookup yields CDR1 SEHNR and CDR2 FQNEAQ (reference sequence). This CDR3 is 12 amino acids long. The V end lost 1 base, the J end lost 5 bases, and 5 bases lay between the germline ends. CDR3 in DNA: TGTGCCAGCAGCTTAGTGTCGGAGACCCAGTACTTC. It codes for CASSLVSETQYF.

The chain joins TRBV27 to TRBJ2-7; 8 bases fit TRBD2. CDR1 is MNHEY, CDR2 SMNVEV, per germline (reference sequence). The ends lost 4 bases at V and 3 bases at J; junction bases unmatched: 5. The CDR3 has 14 amino acids. The CDR3 spells CASSSFTSGYEQYF. CDR3 in DNA: TGTGCCAGCAGTTCCTTCACTAGCGGCTACGAGCAGTACTTC.

The chain has TRBV5-8 and TRBJ1-2; TRBD1 aligns across 8 bases. There are 14 residues in the CDR3. CDR1 and CDR2 (germline): SGHTS, YDEGEE. Trimming at V came to 4 bases and at J to 6 bases, leaving 8 bases not matched to a gene. CDR3 protein: CASSKWTGWDGYTF. CDR3 sequence (DNA): TGTGCCAGCAGCAAATGGACAGGGTGGGATGGCTACACCTTC.

V usage is TRBV5-1 and J usage is TRBJ2-5; no definite D call. The J call may be incorrect, as the DNA end agrees better with TRBJ2-7. This CDR3 has 13 amino acids. Germline-derived CDR1 and CDR2 are SGHRS and YFSETQ. The CDR3 sequence: CASSLRSSYEQYF. The CDR3, as DNA: TGCGCCAGCAGCTTAAGATCTTCGTACGAGCAGTACTTC.